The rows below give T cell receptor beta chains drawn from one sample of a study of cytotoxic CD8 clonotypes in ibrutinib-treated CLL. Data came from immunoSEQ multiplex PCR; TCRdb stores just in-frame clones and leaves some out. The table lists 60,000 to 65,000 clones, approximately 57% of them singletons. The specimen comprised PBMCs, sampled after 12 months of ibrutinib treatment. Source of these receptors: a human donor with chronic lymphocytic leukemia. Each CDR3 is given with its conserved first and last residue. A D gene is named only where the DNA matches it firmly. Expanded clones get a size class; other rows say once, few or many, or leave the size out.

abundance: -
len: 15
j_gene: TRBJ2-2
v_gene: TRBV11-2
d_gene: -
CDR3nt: TGTGCCAGCAGCTTAGGCACCAGGGGAATCGGGGAGCTGTTTTTT
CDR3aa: CASSLGTRGIGELFF

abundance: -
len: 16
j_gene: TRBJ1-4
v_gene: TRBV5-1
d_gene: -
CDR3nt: TGCGCCAGCAGCGCCGGCAGACGGCTACAGGATGAAAAACTGTTTTTT
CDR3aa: CASSAGRRLQDEKLFF

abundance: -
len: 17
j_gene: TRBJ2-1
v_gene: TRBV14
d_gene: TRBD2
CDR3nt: TGTGCCAGCAGCCAAGGGGGGCTGCGACTAGCGTCCAATGAGCAGTTCTTC
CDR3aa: CASSQGGLRLASNEQFF

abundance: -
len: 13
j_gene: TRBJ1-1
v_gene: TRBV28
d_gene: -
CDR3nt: TGTGCCAGCAGTATCGACTCTGTCACTGAAGCTTTCTTT
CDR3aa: CASSIDSVTEAFF

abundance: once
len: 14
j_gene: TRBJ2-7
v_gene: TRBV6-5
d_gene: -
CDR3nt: TGTGCCAGCAGCCAAAGAGGGACCAGCTACGAGCAGTACTTC
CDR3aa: CASSQRGTSYEQYF

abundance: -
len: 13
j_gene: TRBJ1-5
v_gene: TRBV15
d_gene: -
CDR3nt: TGTGCCACCAGCAGAGTTAGCAATCAGCCCCAGCATTTT
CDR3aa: CATSRVSNQPQHF

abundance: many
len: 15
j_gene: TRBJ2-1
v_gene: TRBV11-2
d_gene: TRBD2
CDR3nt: TGTGCCAGCGCTGACTCACTAGCGGCCCACAATGAGCAGTTCTTC
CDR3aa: CASADSLAAHNEQFF

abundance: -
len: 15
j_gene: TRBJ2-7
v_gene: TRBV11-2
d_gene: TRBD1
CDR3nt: TGTGCCAGCAGCTTAGTGGGACAGGGGGTCTACGAGCAGTACTTC
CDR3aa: CASSLVGQGVYEQYF

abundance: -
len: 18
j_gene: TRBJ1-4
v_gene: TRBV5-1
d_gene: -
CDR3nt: TGCGCCAGCAGCTTATCACGCGGACACCCGGGGGTTGGGGAAAAACTGTTTTTT
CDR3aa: CASSLSRGHPGVGEKLFF

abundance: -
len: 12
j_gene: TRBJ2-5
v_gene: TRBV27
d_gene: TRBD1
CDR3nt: TGTGCCAGCCGGACAGGGCCGGGGACCCAGTACTTC
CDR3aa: CASRTGPGTQYF

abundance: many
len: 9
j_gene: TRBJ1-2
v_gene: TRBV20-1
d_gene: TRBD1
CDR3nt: TGCAGTGCTAGTACAGGGGGCTCCTTC
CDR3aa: CSASTGGSF

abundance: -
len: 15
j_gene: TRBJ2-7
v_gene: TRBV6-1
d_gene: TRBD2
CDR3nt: TGTGCCAGCAGCGAGGGACTAGCGGGAAGGTACGAGCAGTACTTC
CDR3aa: CASSEGLAGRYEQYF

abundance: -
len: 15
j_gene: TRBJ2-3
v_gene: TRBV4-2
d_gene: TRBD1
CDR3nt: TGTGCCAGCAGCCATCCCGGACAGGGTAAAGGTACGCAGTATTTT
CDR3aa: CASSHPGQGKGTQYF

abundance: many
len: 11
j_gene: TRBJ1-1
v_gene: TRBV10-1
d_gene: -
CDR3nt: TGCGCCAGCAGTGCACCCGTGGAAGCTTTCTTT
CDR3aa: CASSAPVEAFF

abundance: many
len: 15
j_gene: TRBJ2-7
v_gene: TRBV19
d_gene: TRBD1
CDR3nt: TGTGCCAGTAGTATAGCCCCGACAGGGACCTACGAGCAGTACTTC
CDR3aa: CASSIAPTGTYEQYF

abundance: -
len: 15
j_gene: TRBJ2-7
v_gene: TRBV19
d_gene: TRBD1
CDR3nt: TGTGCCAGTAGTATGTTTGGGACAGGGGCGTACGAGCAGTACTTC
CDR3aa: CASSMFGTGAYEQYF

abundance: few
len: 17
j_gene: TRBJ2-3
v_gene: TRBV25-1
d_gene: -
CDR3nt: TGTGCCAGCAGTGTCGCTCTGGGACTCGGAAGCACAGATACGCAGTATTTT
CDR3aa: CASSVALGLGSTDTQYF

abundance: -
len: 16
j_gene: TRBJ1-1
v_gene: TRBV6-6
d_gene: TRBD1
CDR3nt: TGTGCCAGCAGTTACTCTCGGGACAGGGGATGGGGTGAAGCTTTCTTT
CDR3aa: CASSYSRDRGWGEAFF

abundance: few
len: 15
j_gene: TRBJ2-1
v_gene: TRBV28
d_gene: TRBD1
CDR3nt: TGTGCCAGCAGGCAAATGACAGGGTTCTACAATGAGCAGTTCTTC
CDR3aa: CASRQMTGFYNEQFF

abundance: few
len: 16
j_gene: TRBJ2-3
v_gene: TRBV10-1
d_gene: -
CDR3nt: TGCGCCAGCAGTAGCCAGAAGGGGCGAAGCACAGATACGCAGTATTTT
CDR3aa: CASSSQKGRSTDTQYF

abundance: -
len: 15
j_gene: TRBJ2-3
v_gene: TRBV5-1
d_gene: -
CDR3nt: TGCGCCAGCACGAAAATCAACACAGGGACAGATACGCAGTATTTT
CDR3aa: CASTKINTGTDTQYF

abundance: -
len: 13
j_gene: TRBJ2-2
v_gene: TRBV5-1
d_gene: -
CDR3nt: TGCGCCAGCAGCACAGGGCGTACCGGGGAGCTGTTTTTT
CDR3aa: CASSTGRTGELFF

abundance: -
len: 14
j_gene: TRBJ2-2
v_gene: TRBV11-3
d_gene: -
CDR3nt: TGTGCCAGCAGCTTAGGGTTGTCCGTCGGGGAGCTGTTTTTT
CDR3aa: CASSLGLSVGELFF

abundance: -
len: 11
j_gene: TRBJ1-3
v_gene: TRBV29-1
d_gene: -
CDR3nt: TGCAGCGTTGGGGGCTGGGACACCATATATTTT
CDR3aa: CSVGGWDTIYF

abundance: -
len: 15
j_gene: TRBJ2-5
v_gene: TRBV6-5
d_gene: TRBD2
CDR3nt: TGTGCCAGCAGAGGACTAGCGGGGGGCAGAGAGACCCAGTACTTC
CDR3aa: CASRGLAGGRETQYF

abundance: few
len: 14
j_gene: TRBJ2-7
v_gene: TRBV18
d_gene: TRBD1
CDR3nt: TGTGCCAGCTCGGTGGGACAGGGTCCTCAATTGGGGTACTTC
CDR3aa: CASSVGQGPQLGYF

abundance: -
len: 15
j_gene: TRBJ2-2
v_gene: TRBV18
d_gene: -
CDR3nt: TGTGCCAGCTCCCCTCTGAGCGGTCAAACCGGGGAGCTGTTTTTT
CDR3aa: CASSPLSGQTGELFF

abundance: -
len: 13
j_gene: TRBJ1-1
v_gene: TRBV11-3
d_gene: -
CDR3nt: TGTGCCAGCAGCTCAATATCCAACACTGAAGCTTTCTTT
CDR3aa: CASSSISNTEAFF

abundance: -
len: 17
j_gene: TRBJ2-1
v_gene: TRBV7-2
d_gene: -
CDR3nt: TGTGCCAGCAGGCCCACTAGCCTTTCTTACTCCTACAATGAGCAGTTCTTC
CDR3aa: CASRPTSLSYSYNEQFF

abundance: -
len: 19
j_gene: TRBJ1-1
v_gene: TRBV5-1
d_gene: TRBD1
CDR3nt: TGCGCCAGCAGCTTGTTGCCCTACAGGGGACGCATCCTGAACACTGAAGCTTTCTTT
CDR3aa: CASSLLPYRGRILNTEAFF

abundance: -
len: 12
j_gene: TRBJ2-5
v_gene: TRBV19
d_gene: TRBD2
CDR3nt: TGTGCCAGTAGTATCGGGAGGGAGACCCAGTACTTC
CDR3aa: CASSIGRETQYF

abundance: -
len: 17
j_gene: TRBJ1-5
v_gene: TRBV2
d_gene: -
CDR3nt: TGTGCCAGCAGTGATCACGGCCCGGGGACTCTCAATCAGCCCCAGCATTTT
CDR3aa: CASSDHGPGTLNQPQHF

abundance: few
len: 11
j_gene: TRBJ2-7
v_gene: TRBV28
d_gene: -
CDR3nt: TGTGCCAGCAGTTTTTTATACGAGCAGTACTTC
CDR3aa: CASSFLYEQYF

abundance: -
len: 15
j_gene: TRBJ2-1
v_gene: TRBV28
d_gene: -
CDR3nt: TGTGCCAGCAGTTTAGCCGGGGGGCCTTACAATGAGCAGTTCTTC
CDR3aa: CASSLAGGPYNEQFF

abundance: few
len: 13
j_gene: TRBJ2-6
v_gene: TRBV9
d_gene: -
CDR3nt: TGTGCCAGCAGGGGTTCTGGGGCCAACGTCCTGACTTTC
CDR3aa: CASRGSGANVLTF

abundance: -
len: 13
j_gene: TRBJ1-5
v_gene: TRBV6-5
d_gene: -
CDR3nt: TGTGCCAGCAGTTACACCAAGGGTCAGCCCCAGCATTTT
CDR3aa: CASSYTKGQPQHF

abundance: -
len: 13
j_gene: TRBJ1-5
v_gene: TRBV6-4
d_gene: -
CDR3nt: TGTGCCAGCAGCGCGACCTTATATCAGCCCCAGCATTTT
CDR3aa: CASSATLYQPQHF

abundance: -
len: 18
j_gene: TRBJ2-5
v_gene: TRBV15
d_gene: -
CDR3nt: TGTGCCACCAGCAGACCCAAGGGGGGGGGAGATTACCAAGAGACCCAGTACTTC
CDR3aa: CATSRPKGGGDYQETQYF

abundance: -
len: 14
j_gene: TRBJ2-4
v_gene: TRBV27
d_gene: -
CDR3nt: TGTGCCAGCAGTTGGGCCACAGCCAAAAACATTCAGTACTTC
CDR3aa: CASSWATAKNIQYF

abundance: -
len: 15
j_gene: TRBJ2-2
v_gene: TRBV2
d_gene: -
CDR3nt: TGTGCCAGCAGTGATAGGGGCCCGGGCACCGGGGAGCTGTTTTTT
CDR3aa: CASSDRGPGTGELFF

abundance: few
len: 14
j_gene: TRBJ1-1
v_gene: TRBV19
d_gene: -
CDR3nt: TGTGCCACCCGGAGGGGGGAGGGAGGATCTGAAGCTTTCTTT
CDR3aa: CATRRGEGGSEAFF

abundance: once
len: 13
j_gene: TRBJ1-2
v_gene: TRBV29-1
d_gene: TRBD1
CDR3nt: TGCAGCGGTGGGGACAGGCCCGAGTTTGGCTACACCTTC
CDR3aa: CSGGDRPEFGYTF

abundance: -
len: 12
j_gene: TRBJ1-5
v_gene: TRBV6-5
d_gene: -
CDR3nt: TGTGCCAGCAGTGACAGAAATCAGCCCCAGCATTTT
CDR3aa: CASSDRNQPQHF

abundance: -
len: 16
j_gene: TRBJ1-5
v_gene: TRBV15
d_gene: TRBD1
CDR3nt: TGTGCCACCAGCAGCGTCCGGGACAGGGGAAATCAGCCCCAGCATTTT
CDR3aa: CATSSVRDRGNQPQHF

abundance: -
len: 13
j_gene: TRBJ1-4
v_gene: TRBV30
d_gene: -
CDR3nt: TGTGCCTGGAGTGTACCAGTACTTAGAAAACTGTTTTTT
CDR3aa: CAWSVPVLRKLFF

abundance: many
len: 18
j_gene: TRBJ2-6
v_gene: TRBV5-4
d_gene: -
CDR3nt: TGTGCCAGCAGCTTCCCTCCTGGGACACCGTCTGGGGCCAACGTCCTGACTTTC
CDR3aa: CASSFPPGTPSGANVLTF

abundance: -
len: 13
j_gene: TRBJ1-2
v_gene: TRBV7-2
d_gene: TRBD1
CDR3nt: TGTGCCAGCAGGGCGGGACAGGTTTATGGCTACACCTTC
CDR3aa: CASRAGQVYGYTF

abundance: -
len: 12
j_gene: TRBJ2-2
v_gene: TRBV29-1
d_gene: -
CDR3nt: TGCAGCGCGGACGTTTATGCCGGGGAGCTGTTTTTT
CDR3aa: CSADVYAGELFF

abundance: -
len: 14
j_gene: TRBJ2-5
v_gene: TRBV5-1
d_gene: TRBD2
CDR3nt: TGCGCCAGCAGCTTGGCCAGCGGGAGGGAGACCCAGTACTTC
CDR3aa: CASSLASGRETQYF